This T cell receptor beta chain was documented in a study of regulatory T cells in long-lasting Graves disease. CDR3-region Arm-PCR and iRepertoire HTBI primers produced the TCR beta libraries. In TCRdb, the multiplex PCR reads were re-called with MiXCR into one record per CDR3 protein. Of 350,000 to 400,000 distinct CDR3 sequences listed, roughly a sixth are singletons. Time point meaning: newly diagnosed GD, antithyroid drugs for less than 3 months. Extracted RNA from PBMCs served as the source of the TCR library. This clonotype has a count of ten or more. Losses at the gene ends were 0 bases for V and 6 bases for J; bases not matched to a gene: 9. The CDR3 totals 16 residues. Germline loops: CDR1 SGHDT, CDR2 YYEEEE.

Source: peripheral blood mononuclear cells (PBMCs), taken at new diagnosis, from a patient treated with antithyroid drugs. This rearrangement joins TRBV5-6 to TRBJ1-5; 7 bases line up with TRBD1. The TCR was taken from a female donor with Graves disease. The DNA for the CDR3 is TGTGCCAGCAGCTTGGGAACTCGACAGGGCGGTCAGCCCCAGCATTTT. This encodes CASSLGTRQGGQPQHF.